The 30 T cell receptor beta chains given below trace back to one sample, sequenced in a study of T cell responses to AZD1222 COVID-19 vaccine. Generated by immunoSEQ multiplex PCR, the TCRdb table keeps only in-frame clones and is missing some. The table includes fewer than 50,000 clones, around three quarters detected once. The starting material was peripheral blood, obtained on day 0 of AZD1222 vaccination. The receptors were gathered from an adult in good health.

This clone was seen a single time. The genes are TRBV3-1 (or the pseudogene TRBV3-2) and TRBJ1-1; D is uncertain. Germline V CDR1 and CDR2: LGHDT, YNNKEL (reference sequence). Trimming took 2 bases from V and 1 from J, leaving 5 bases between them. The CDR3 spans 13 residues. The CDR3 nucleotides are TGTGCCAGCAGCCAAAGGCCGAACACTGAAGCTTTCTTT. This translates into CASSQRPNTEAFF.

The chain joins TRBV6-2 or TRBV6-3 to TRBJ2-7, with a possible D match to TRBD2 (5 bases). The CDR3 length is 12 residues. Looked up from germline, CDR1 is MNHEY and CDR2 is SVGEGT. V gave up 6 bases and J gave up 1 base, with 7 bases separating them. The CDR3 region has the DNA TGTGCCAGCAGCCGGGATTCCTACGAGCAGTACTTC. Its translation: CASSRDSYEQYF.

This clone was picked up a small number of times. The chain is built from TRBV10-3 and TRBJ2-7; D is unresolved. With 3 bases removed from V and 3 bases from J, the gap between germline ends came to 15 bases. This CDR3 has 15 residues. Germline V CDR1 and CDR2: ENHRY, SYGVKD. CDR3 residues: CAISDTTYNNYEQYF. In DNA, the CDR3 is TGTGCCATCAGTGATACCACCTACAACAACTACGAGCAGTACTTC.

J is TRBJ1-3 and V is TRBV6-5, with 8 bases lining up with TRBD1. This CDR3 region has 14 residues. The germline V gene has CDR1 MNHEY and CDR2 SVGAGI. The ends lost 5 bases at V and 3 bases at J; junction bases unmatched: 3. CDR3 DNA sequence: TGTGCCAGCAGTCGACAGGGGTATGGAAACACCATATATTTT. It translates to CASSRQGYGNTIYF.

The chain couples TRBV5-5 to TRBJ1-2; D is undetermined. V was pared by 4 bases and J by 2 bases, with 15 bases between. CDR1 is SGHKS and CDR2 is YYEKEE in the germline V gene (reference sequence). The CDR3 loop spans 15 amino acids. The CDR3 spells CASSLSDDFNYGYTF. The CDR3, as DNA: TGTGCCAGCAGCCTGTCGGACGATTTCAACTATGGCTACACCTTC.

The chain has TRBV19 and TRBJ2-5; 9 bases are shared with TRBD1. CDR3 length: 15 residues. Germline-derived CDR1 and CDR2 are LNHDA and SQIVND (reference sequence). Trimming cost V 5 bases and J 2 bases; bases outside gene matches: 6. CDR3 in DNA: TGTGCCAGTAGTGGATCCGGGACAGGGCAAGAGACCCAGTACTTC. Protein: CASSGSGTGQETQYF.

The chain employs TRBV7-9 and TRBJ1-2, with 8 bases that match TRBD1. CDR1 SEHNR and CDR2 FQNEAQ come from the germline V gene (reference sequence). The trim removed 4 bases at V and 7 bases at J, leaving 11 bases unmatched. The CDR3 contains 15 residues. CDR3 sequence reads: CASSSSAQGAGGYTF. CDR3 DNA sequence: TGTGCCAGCAGCTCTTCGGCCCAGGGGGCAGGTGGCTACACCTTC.

The rearrangement uses TRBV3-1 (or the pseudogene TRBV3-2) and TRBJ2-5; 9 bases line up with TRBD1. The CDR3 runs to 15 residues. V lost 5 bases, J lost 5 bases, and 9 bases stayed unmatched. Germline V gene data show CDR1 as LGHDT and CDR2 as YNNKEL (reference sequence). The CDR3 sequence is CASSKGQGPPETQYF. The CDR3 DNA reads as TGTGCCAGCAGCAAGGGACAGGGACCACCCGAGACCCAGTACTTC.

This clone has a handful of counts. The chain combines TRBV10-3 with TRBJ1-2; 7 positions match TRBD1. The CDR3 length is 16 residues. Germline CDR1 and CDR2: ENHRY and SYGVKD. Losses at the gene ends were 11 bases for V and 0 bases for J; bases not matched to a gene: 15. The CDR3 sequence: CASTGDSSFSNYGYTF. CDR3 sequence (DNA): TGTGCCTCGACCGGGGACAGTTCCTTTTCTAACTATGGCTACACCTTC.

The CDR3 DNA reads as TGTGCCAGCAGCCAAGAAGCGGGGGGGCGGACAGATACGCAGTATTTT. As protein: CASSQEAGGRTDTQYF. The chain carries TRBV3-1 (or the pseudogene TRBV3-2) and TRBJ2-3, with 10 bases lining up with TRBD2. V lost 0 bases, J lost 3 bases, and 3 bases stayed unmatched. CDR3 size: 16 residues. Germline values: CDR1 LGHDT, CDR2 YNNKEL (reference sequence).

The chain links TRBV10-2 to TRBJ2-1; 14 positions agree with TRBD2. The germline V gene has CDR1 WSHSY and CDR2 SAAADI. This CDR3 spans 17 amino acids. The J segment lost 8 bases and the V segment lost 3 bases, leaving 9 bases of the junction unmatched. DNA for the CDR3: TGCGCCAGCAGTGAAATATTTGGGACTAGCGGGAGACATGAGCAGTTCTTC. It specifies CASSEIFGTSGRHEQFF.

This chain joins TRBV2 and TRBJ2-1; D possibly corresponds to TRBD1 (5 bases). Per the germline V gene, CDR1 is SNHLY and CDR2 is FYNNEI. CDR3 length: 14 residues. V was trimmed by 2 bases and J by 6 bases, leaving 11 bases between them. This chain's CDR3 is CASSEPARANEQFF. DNA for the CDR3: TGTGCCAGCAGTGAACCCGCCAGGGCCAATGAGCAGTTCTTC.

The chain carries TRBV20-1 and TRBJ1-1, with a tentative D call TRBD1 (5 bases). The CDR3 runs to 11 residues. CDR1 and CDR2 (germline): DFQATT, SNEGSKA (reference sequence). Deletions cut 5 bases from V and 12 bases from J, with 16 bases between. The CDR3 sequence: CSAQDRRVPFF. The CDR3 DNA follows: TGCAGTGCTCAAGACAGACGGGTCCCTTTCTTT.

The chain links TRBV4-2 to TRBJ1-5; D remains ambiguous. From germline, CDR1 is LGHNA and CDR2 YNFKEQ. Trimming pared 1 base from V and 5 bases from J, leaving 12 bases between. The CDR3 runs to 15 residues. CDR3: CASSQGTGHDQPQHF. The CDR3 DNA sequence: TGTGCCAGCAGCCAAGGGACTGGTCACGATCAGCCCCAGCATTTT.

The gene calls are TRBV5-4 and TRBJ1-2; D not resolved. From germline, CDR1 is SGHNT and CDR2 YYREEE (reference sequence). The CDR3 loop spans 12 amino acids. V was trimmed by 0 bases and J by 4 bases, leaving 4 bases between them. This CDR3 reads CASSLDSYGYTF. DNA for the CDR3: TGTGCCAGCAGCTTGGATAGCTATGGCTACACCTTC.

V is TRBV7-9 and J is TRBJ2-6, with D perhaps TRBD2 (6 bases). The V end was cut by 5 bases, the J end by 3 bases, with 8 bases between. The germline gives CDR1 SEHNR, CDR2 FQNEAQ (reference sequence). This CDR3 has 14 residues. The CDR3 loop is CASSRSGGANVLTF. CDR3 DNA: TGTGCCAGCAGCCGTAGCGGTGGGGCCAACGTCCTGACTTTC.

The chain joins TRBV7-9 to TRBJ2-6; 7 bases are shared with TRBD1. Trimming removed 5 bases from V and 3 bases from J; junction bases left unmatched: 7. The CDR3 has 16 amino acids. Germline values: CDR1 SEHNR, CDR2 FQNEAQ (reference sequence). Written as DNA, the CDR3 is TGTGCCAGCAGCCCTATGACAGGGTTTGGGGCCAACGTCCTGACTTTC. Protein product: CASSPMTGFGANVLTF.

This sequence joins TRBV6-5 and TRBJ2-2; TRBD1 agrees at 8 bases. This CDR3 has 14 amino acids. CDR1 MNHEY and CDR2 SVGAGI come from the germline V gene. Unmatched junction bases numbered 7, after V lost 7 bases and J lost 6 bases. Here the CDR3 reads CASTFMTGAGELFF. As DNA, the CDR3 is TGTGCCAGCACCTTCATGACAGGGGCCGGGGAGCTGTTTTTT.

The chain recombines TRBV24-1 with TRBJ1-3; the D is unclear. The CDR3 extends over 14 amino acids. Germline V gene lookup returns CDR1 KGHDR and CDR2 SFDVKD. The V and J ends lost 3 bases and 4 bases respectively, with 9 bases between them. For the CDR3, the DNA is TGTGCCACCAGTGATAATCGCCAGGGAAACACCATATATTTT. Its translation: CATSDNRQGNTIYF.

This chain joins TRBV6-1 and TRBJ1-5; D unclear. The CDR3 consists of 15 residues. The germline V and J ends were trimmed by 1 base and 2 bases, with 9 bases remaining between them. The germline CDR1 and CDR2 sequences are MNHNS and SASEGT. This CDR3 reads CASSEDSTGNQPQHF. DNA for the CDR3: TGTGCCAGCAGTGAAGATTCAACTGGCAATCAGCCCCAGCATTTT.

The chain joins TRBV27 to TRBJ1-1, with 8 nucleotides matching TRBD1. J was trimmed by 2 bases and V by 8 bases; bases with no gene match: 7. This CDR3 is 14 amino acids long. Germline V gene data show CDR1 as MNHEY and CDR2 as SMNVEV (reference sequence). The CDR3 reads CASRGGQANTEAFF. The CDR3 DNA is TGTGCCAGCCGCGGGGGACAGGCAAACACTGAAGCTTTCTTT.

This clone was seen a handful of times. For the CDR3, the DNA is TGTGCCAGCAGCCTCGGGGGACGCGAGCAGTACTTC. Amino acid sequence: CASSLGGREQYF. V is TRBV7-9 and J is TRBJ2-7, with D possibly matching TRBD2 (6 bases). Germline CDR1 reads SEHNR; CDR2 reads FQNEAQ (reference sequence). This CDR3 region has 12 residues. V lost 5 bases, J lost 6 bases, and 11 bases lay in between.

A few counts support this clone. The rearrangement uses TRBV28 and TRBJ1-2; D ambiguous. Trimming stripped 3 bases from V and 3 bases from J, with 8 bases between. The length of the CDR3 is 13 residues. Germline V gene data show CDR1 as MDHEN and CDR2 as SYDVKM. CDR3 bases: TGTGCCAGCAGTTTTGGCAATTACTATGGCTACACCTTC. Translating it yields CASSFGNYYGYTF.

V is TRBV7-2 and J is TRBJ2-1; TRBD2 matches 10 bases. J gave up 9 bases and V 4 bases, and 6 bases lay outside the gene matches. The CDR3 covers 14 residues. The germline CDR1 and CDR2 sequences are SGHTA and FQGNSA. In nucleotides, the CDR3 is TGTGCCAGCAGCTATCTAGCGGGAGTGGGTGAGCAGTTCTTC. It is translated as CASSYLAGVGEQFF.

This chain uses TRBV14 with TRBJ2-5; D is unclear. Germline lookup yields CDR1 SGHDN and CDR2 FVKESK. Trimming removed 1 base at V and 6 bases at J, with 3 bases between. This CDR3 spans 11 amino acids. The CDR3, as DNA: TGTGCCAGCAGCCAAGCGAAGACCCAGTACTTC. Translating gives CASSQAKTQYF.

Only a few counts were recorded for this clone. At one end the junction does not follow the germline gene, possibly because of a read error. This chain joins TRBV10-3 and TRBJ2-1; D gene ambiguous. The CDR3 contains 12 residues. Per germline, CDR1 ENHRY and CDR2 SYGVKD. CDR3: CAISASDNEQFF. In DNA form, the CDR3 reads TGTGCCATCAGTGCCTCCGACAATGAGCAGTTCTTC.

This chain uses TRBV18 with TRBJ2-7, with a weak D call TRBD2 (5 bases). CDR3 length: 15 amino acids. Trimming removed 1 base at V and 1 base at J, with 11 bases between. CDR1 is KGHSH, CDR2 LQKENI, per germline. The CDR3 DNA reads as TGTGCCAGCTCACCACTTGAGGGTTATTCCTACGAGCAGTACTTC. Translated: CASSPLEGYSYEQYF.

V is TRBV28 and J is TRBJ2-2; perhaps TRBD1 as D (5 bases). The CDR3 has 15 amino acids. V lost 6 bases and J lost 1, with 12 bases in between. The germline CDR1 and CDR2 sequences are MDHEN and SYDVKM. Here the CDR3 reads CASRKSGQNTGELFF. Here the CDR3 DNA reads TGTGCCAGCAGAAAGTCCGGACAGAACACCGGGGAGCTGTTTTTT.

The V gene is TRBV28, the J gene TRBJ2-7; 13 nucleotides match TRBD2. CDR1 and CDR2 (germline): MDHEN, SYDVKM. The CDR3 totals 15 residues. With 6 bases clipped from V and 2 bases from J, the junction kept 4 bases outside the gene matches. The CDR3 nucleotides are TGTGCCAGCAGCCGGGGACTAGCGGGGACCTACGAGCAGTACGTC. Translated, it gives CASSRGLAGTYEQYV.

The chain recombines TRBV10-3 with TRBJ2-7; the D gene is possibly TRBD2 (6 bases). Deletions cut 4 bases from V and 3 bases from J, with 10 bases between. The CDR3 has 13 residues. Germline CDR1 reads ENHRY; CDR2 reads SYGVKD. The CDR3 region is CAISAGELYEQYV. CDR3 nucleotides: TGTGCCATCAGTGCGGGGGAGCTCTACGAGCAGTACGTC.